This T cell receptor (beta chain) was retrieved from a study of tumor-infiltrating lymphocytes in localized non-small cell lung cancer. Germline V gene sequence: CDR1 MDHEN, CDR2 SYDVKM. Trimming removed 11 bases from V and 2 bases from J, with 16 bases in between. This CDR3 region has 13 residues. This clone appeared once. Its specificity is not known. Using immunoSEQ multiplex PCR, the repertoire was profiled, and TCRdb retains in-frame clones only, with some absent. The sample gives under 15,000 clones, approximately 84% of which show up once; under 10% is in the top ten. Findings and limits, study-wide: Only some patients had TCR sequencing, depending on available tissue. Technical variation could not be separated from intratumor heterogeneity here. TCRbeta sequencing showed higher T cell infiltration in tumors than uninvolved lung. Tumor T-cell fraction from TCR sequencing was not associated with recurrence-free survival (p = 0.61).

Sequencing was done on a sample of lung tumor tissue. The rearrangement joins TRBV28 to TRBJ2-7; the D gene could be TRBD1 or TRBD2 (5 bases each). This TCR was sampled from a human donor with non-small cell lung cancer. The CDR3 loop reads CAARDLITYEQYF. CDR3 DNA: TGTGCCGCCAGGGACCTTATTACCTACGAGCAGTACTTC.